The entry below describes one TCR beta chain. What it recognizes is unknown. The data were taken from a study of blood T cells in healthy people across ages. As for the study in general: About one barcoded beta molecule per two T cells came from capture by template switching. Study conclusions and caveats: In older individuals, TCR beta diversity per million T cells was lower, falling roughly linearly with age.

Each donor had ten milliliters of peripheral blood drawn. The authors extracted at least 5.5 micrograms of total RNA per sample. This CDR3 spans 15 amino acids. Trimming took off 5 bases at V and 3 bases at J, with 20 bases between the two ends. CDR1 GTSNPN and CDR2 SVGIG come from the germline V gene (reference sequence). The second PCR ran roughly 7 to 11 cycles with a sample-barcoded 5' primer and J-beta primers. Using its own MiXCR run on the 5' RACE reads, TCRdb lists one record per CDR3 protein. There are 650,000 to 900,000 distinct CDR3 sequences in the sample; roughly 60% occur only once, and 28% lies in the top ten.

Sequenced: blood. The origin of this receptor is a man aged 30 to 45 in good health. The V gene is TRBV30, the J gene TRBJ2-7; D is perhaps TRBD1 (5 bases). DNA of the CDR3: TGTGCCTGGCCATTTTGGTCAGGACACTGCTACGAGCAGTACTTC. This translates into CAWPFWSGHCYEQYF.